This T cell receptor (beta chain) was captured by sequencing in a study of T cell clonality in common variable immunodeficiency. With V trimmed by 2 bases and J by 3 bases, 12 bases remained unmatched. This CDR3 is built from 17 residues. Looked up from germline, CDR1 is MNHNS and CDR2 is SASEGT. Most patients and controls had Caucasian heritage. With respect to this clone: No antigen is known for it. The missing CDR3 end, 3 residues past where the read stops, is filled in from the germline J gene.

Study-wide results and limits: Repertoire-complication correlations in CVID were limited by patient heterogeneity. Shared TCRbeta clones were fewer between CVID subjects than controls. In common variable immunodeficiency, TCR beta chains reportedly carried fewer deletions and N-nucleotide insertions. What drives increased CVID clonality needs T cell subpopulation sequencing.

The data were produced by immunoSEQ multiplex PCR, yet TCRdb's version contains in-frame clones alone and is incomplete. Reported are 25,000 to 30,000 clones, none seen only once; the ten largest carry 3.2%. This TCR was recovered from a human donor with common variable immunodeficiency. V and J are TRBV6-1 and TRBJ2-5; 7 bases line up with TRBD1. The material sequenced was peripheral blood mononuclear cells. The CDR3 sequence is CASSERTSRDSKETQYF. The part of the CDR3 DNA that was read is TGTGCCAGCAGTGAACGGACCTCCCGGGACAGTAAAGAGACC.